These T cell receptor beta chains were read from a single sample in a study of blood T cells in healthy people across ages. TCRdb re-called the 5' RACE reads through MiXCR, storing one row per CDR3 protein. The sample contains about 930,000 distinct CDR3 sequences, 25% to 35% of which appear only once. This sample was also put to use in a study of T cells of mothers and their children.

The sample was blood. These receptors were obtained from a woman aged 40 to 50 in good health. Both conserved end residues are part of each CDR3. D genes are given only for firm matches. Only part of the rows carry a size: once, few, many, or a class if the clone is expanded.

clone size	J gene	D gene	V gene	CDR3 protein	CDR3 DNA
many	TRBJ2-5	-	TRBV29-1	CSVGTNQETQYF	TGCAGCGTTGGGACAAACCAAGAGACCCAGTACTTC
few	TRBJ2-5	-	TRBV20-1	CSARLPGARGETQYF	TGCAGTGCTAGACTACCGGGGGCTAGGGGGGAGACCCAGTACTTC
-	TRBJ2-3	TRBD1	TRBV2	CASSERGLGDTQYF	TGTGCCAGCAGCGAAAGGGGGCTCGGAGATACGCAGTATTTT
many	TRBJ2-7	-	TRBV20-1	CSARWQGGSYEQYF	TGCAGTGCTAGGTGGCAGGGGGGCTCCTACGAGCAGTACTTC
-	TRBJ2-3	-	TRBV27	CASSFSRFGTDTQYF	TGTGCCAGCAGTTTTTCCAGGTTCGGTACAGATACGCAGTATTTT
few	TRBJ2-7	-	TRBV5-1	CASSREGRGSSYEQYF	TGCGCCAGCAGCCGTGAGGGCCGGGGCAGCTCCTACGAGCAGTACTTC
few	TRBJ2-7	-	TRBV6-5	CAGSPTEYEQYF	TGTGCCGGCAGCCCGACAGAATACGAGCAGTACTTC
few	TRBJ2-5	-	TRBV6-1	CASSEGTVLEQYF	TGTGCCAGCAGCGAAGGTACAGTTCTTGAGCAGTACTTC
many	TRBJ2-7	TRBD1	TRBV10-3	CAISTGTGGYEQYF	TGTGCCATCAGTACCGGGACAGGGGGCTACGAGCAGTACTTC
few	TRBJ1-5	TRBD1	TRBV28	CASTLDRVQPQHF	TGTGCCAGCACCTTGGACAGGGTTCAGCCCCAGCATTTT
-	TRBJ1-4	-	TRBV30	CAWSVMGEKLFF	TGTGCCTGGAGTGTGATGGGTGAAAAACTGTTTTTT
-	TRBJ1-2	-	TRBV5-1	CASSASAGRNYGYTF	TGCGCCAGCAGCGCCTCCGCCGGACGGAACTATGGCTACACCTTC
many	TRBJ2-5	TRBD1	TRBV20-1	CSARRGQGRETQYF	TGCAGTGCTAGAAGAGGACAGGGTCGAGAGACCCAGTACTTC
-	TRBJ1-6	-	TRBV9	CASSVDRATHSPLHF	TGTGCCAGCAGCGTGGACCGGGCTACCCATTCACCCCTCCACTTT
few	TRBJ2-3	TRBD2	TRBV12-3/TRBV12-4	CASNRGVEVQYF	TGTGCCAGTAACCGGGGGGTAGAGGTGCAGTATTTT
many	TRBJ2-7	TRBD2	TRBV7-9	CASSLPSGDLYEQYF	TGTGCCAGCAGCTTGCCTAGCGGGGATCTCTACGAGCAGTACTTC
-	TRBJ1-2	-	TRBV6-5	CASSYDGGQHYGYTF	TGTGCCAGCAGTTACGATGGGGGGCAGCACTATGGCTACACCTTC
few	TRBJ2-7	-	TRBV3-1	CASSQEYAGLYSYEQYF	TGTGCCAGCAGCCAAGAATACGCAGGGCTCTACTCCTACGAGCAGTACTTC
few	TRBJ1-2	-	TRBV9	CASSVESRQQHYTF	TGTGCCAGCAGCGTAGAGTCGAGGCAACAGCATTACACCTTC
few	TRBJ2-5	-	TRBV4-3	CASSQEIIRQGAGEQYF	TGCGCCAGCAGCCAAGAAATAATAAGGCAGGGGGCGGGGGAGCAGTACTTC
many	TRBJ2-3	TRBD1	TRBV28	CASSRGLITDTQYF	TGTGCCAGCTCGAGGGGGCTTATCACAGATACGCAGTATTTT
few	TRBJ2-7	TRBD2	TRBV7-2	CASSLVRDGGLAGGPNEQYF	TGTGCCAGCAGCTTAGTTCGGGATGGGGGACTAGCGGGGGGGCCGAACGAGCAGTACTTC
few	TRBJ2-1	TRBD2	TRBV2	CASTRLAGSDEQFF	TGTGCCAGCACTAGACTAGCGGGGAGTGATGAGCAGTTCTTC
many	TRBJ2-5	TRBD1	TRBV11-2	CASSPDRFQETQYF	TGTGCCAGCAGCCCGGACAGGTTTCAAGAGACCCAGTACTTC
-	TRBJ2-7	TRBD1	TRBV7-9	CASSLRTGTGENEQYF	TGTGCCAGCAGCTTACGCACCGGGACAGGGGAGAACGAGCAGTACTTC
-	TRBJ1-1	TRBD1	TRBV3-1	CASSQNSRDRISFF	TGTGCCAGCAGCCAAAACTCCCGGGACAGGATATCTTTCTTT
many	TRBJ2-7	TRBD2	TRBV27	CASSLSGGSGAYEQYF	TGTGCCAGCAGTCTAAGCGGGGGGAGCGGTGCCTACGAGCAGTACTTC
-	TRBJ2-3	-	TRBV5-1	CASSSPSGATTDTQYF	TGCGCCAGCAGCTCCCCCTCAGGGGCTACCACAGACACGCAGTATTTT
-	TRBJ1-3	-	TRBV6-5	CASSNGQTGNTIYF	TGTGCCAGCAGTAACGGACAGACTGGAAACACCATATATTTT
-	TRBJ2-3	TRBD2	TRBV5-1	CASSLGSGAPSTDTQYF	TGCGCCAGCAGCTTGGGTAGCGGGGCGCCTAGCACAGATACGCAGTATTTT
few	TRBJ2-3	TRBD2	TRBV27	CASSHLAGTTDTQYF	TGTGCCAGCAGTCATCTAGCGGGGACCACAGATACGCAGTATTTT
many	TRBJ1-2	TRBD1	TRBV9	CASSPTGGFSYGYTF	TGTGCCAGCAGTCCTACAGGGGGCTTTAGCTATGGCTACACCTTC
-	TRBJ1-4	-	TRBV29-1	CSVGYQEKLFF	TGCAGCGTTGGGTACCAGGAAAAACTGTTTTTT
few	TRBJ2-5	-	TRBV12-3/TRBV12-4	CAIGRRDFSAQYF	TGTGCCATAGGTCGGAGGGATTTTAGCGCCCAGTACTTC
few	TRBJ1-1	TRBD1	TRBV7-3	CASSLTGFTEAFF	TGTGCCAGCAGCTTGACAGGGTTCACTGAAGCTTTCTTT
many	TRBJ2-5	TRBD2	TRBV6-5	CASSSPGGAETQYF	TGTGCCAGCAGTTCTCCCGGGGGGGCCGAGACCCAGTACTTC
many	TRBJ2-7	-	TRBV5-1	CASSLEQQATYEQYF	TGCGCCAGCAGCTTGGAGCAACAAGCCACCTACGAGCAGTACTTC
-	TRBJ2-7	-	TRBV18	CASSPLGQESGEQYF	TGTGCCAGCTCTCCTTTGGGGCAGGAGTCTGGCGAGCAGTACTTC
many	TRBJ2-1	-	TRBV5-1	CASSLATGVINEQFF	TGCGCCAGCAGCTTGGCAACAGGCGTAATCAATGAGCAGTTCTTC
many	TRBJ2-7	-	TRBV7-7	CASSLAASYEQYF	TGTGCTAGCAGCTTAGCGGCTAGCTACGAGCAGTACTTC
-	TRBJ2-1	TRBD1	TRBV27	CASSPRHEQGTAYNEQFF	TGTGCCAGCAGTCCCCGACATGAACAGGGGACCGCCTACAATGAGCAGTTCTTC
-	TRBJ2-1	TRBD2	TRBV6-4	CASRDGGGYNEQFF	TGTGCCAGTAGGGACGGCGGGGGATACAATGAGCAGTTCTTC
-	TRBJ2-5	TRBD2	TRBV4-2	CASSHGGSGGQETQYF	TGTGCCAGCAGTCATGGTGGTAGCGGGGGGCAAGAGACCCAGTACTTC
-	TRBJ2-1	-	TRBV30	CAWSEDYNEQFF	TGTGCCTGGAGTGAGGACTACAATGAGCAGTTCTTC
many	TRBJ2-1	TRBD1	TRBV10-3	CAISATGQGFGNEQFF	TGTGCCATCAGTGCGACGGGACAGGGGTTTGGGAATGAGCAGTTCTTC
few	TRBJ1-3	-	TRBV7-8	CASSLGQSPGNTIYF	TGTGCCAGCAGCTTAGGGCAGAGCCCTGGAAACACCATATATTTT
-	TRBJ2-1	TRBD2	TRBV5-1	CASSLVAGGTYNEQFF	TGCGCCAGCAGCTTGGTAGCGGGGGGTACCTACAATGAGCAGTTCTTC
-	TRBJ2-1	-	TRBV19	CASSIRGRAGDEQFF	TGTGCCAGTAGTATAAGAGGGAGGGCAGGGGATGAGCAGTTCTTC
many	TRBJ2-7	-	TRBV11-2	CASSLTGSVYEQYF	TGTGCCAGCAGCTTAACAGGATCGGTCTACGAGCAGTACTTC
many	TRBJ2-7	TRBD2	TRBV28	CASSLRRGAGYEQYF	TGTGCCAGCAGCCTCCGCCGTGGAGCGGGGTACGAGCAGTACTTC